This T cell receptor (beta chain) was identified during a study of blood T cell repertoires in COVID-19. TCRdb keeps only in-frame clones here, not all; method: immunoSEQ multiplex PCR. In the table there are 200,000 to 300,000 clones, more than 75% of which are singletons. The sequenced material came from peripheral blood. The TCR comes from a woman aged 50 to 60 with acute or convalescent COVID-19.

CDR3 in amino acids: CASRRVSPLHF. CDR3 DNA: TGTGCCAGCAGGAGGGTTTCACCCCTCCACTTT. The gene calls are TRBV2 and TRBJ1-6; D is unresolved. Trimming stripped 6 bases from V and 9 bases from J, with 6 bases between. Germline lookup yields CDR1 SNHLY and CDR2 FYNNEI. The CDR3 runs to 11 residues.